Listed below are T cell receptor beta chains from one sample, sequenced in a study of memory CD4+ T cells and cytomegalovirus serostatus. Assay: immunoSEQ multiplex PCR; the TCRdb copy retains only in-frame clones and omits some. The data show about 57,000 clones, roughly 80% seen once. Sequencing was performed on memory CD4+ T cells from blood. The receptors here all came from an adult in good health and CMV-seronegative. The CDR3 runs from the conserved cysteine through the conserved F or W. The order of the fields is V gene, clone size, D gene, J gene, CDR3 DNA, CDR3 protein. D genes are given only for firm matches. For some rows the clone size is stated as once, few or many, or as a class when expanded; others skip it.

v_gene: TRBV4-1
abundance: NA
d_gene: NA
j_gene: TRBJ1-5
CDR3nt: TGCGCCAGCAGCCAAGGTGAGGCAGGCAATCAGCCCCAGCATTTT
CDR3aa: CASSQGEAGNQPQHF

v_gene: TRBV11-2
abundance: NA
d_gene: TRBD1
j_gene: TRBJ2-1
CDR3nt: TGTGCCAGCAGCCCGCCAGGGACAGTACCCAATGAGCAGTTCTTC
CDR3aa: CASSPPGTVPNEQFF

v_gene: TRBV12-5
abundance: NA
d_gene: NA
j_gene: TRBJ2-2
CDR3nt: TGTGCTAGTGGTTTGGTAGTAAGGGCCCGGACCGGGGAGCTGTTTTTT
CDR3aa: CASGLVVRARTGELFF

v_gene: TRBV7-9
abundance: once
d_gene: NA
j_gene: TRBJ1-1
CDR3nt: TGTGCCAGCAGCCCCTCGACAGCGAACACTGAAGCTTTCTTT
CDR3aa: CASSPSTANTEAFF

v_gene: TRBV25-1
abundance: NA
d_gene: NA
j_gene: TRBJ2-2
CDR3nt: TGTGCCAGCAGTGGTCTTCCCTCAGAGCTGTTTTTT
CDR3aa: CASSGLPSELFF

v_gene: TRBV5-1
abundance: NA
d_gene: NA
j_gene: TRBJ2-3
CDR3nt: TGCGCCAGCAGCTTGGTTGTCAGGGACACAGATACGCAGTATTTT
CDR3aa: CASSLVVRDTDTQYF

v_gene: TRBV7-7
abundance: NA
d_gene: NA
j_gene: TRBJ2-5
CDR3nt: TGTGCCAGCAGTCTTAGTGTACAGGAACAAGAGACCCAGTACTTC
CDR3aa: CASSLSVQEQETQYF

v_gene: TRBV5-1
abundance: NA
d_gene: NA
j_gene: TRBJ1-4
CDR3nt: TGCGCCAGCAGTCGGGACGGTTTTGATGAAAAACTGTTTTTT
CDR3aa: CASSRDGFDEKLFF

v_gene: TRBV7-3
abundance: once
d_gene: NA
j_gene: TRBJ1-2
CDR3nt: TGTGCCAGCAATCTAGGGTGGGCCTGTGGCTACACCTTC
CDR3aa: CASNLGWACGYTF

v_gene: TRBV30
abundance: NA
d_gene: NA
j_gene: TRBJ1-1
CDR3nt: TGTGCCTGGAGTGCTACCGGCACTATTATTTTT
CDR3aa: CAWSATGTIIF

v_gene: TRBV19
abundance: NA
d_gene: NA
j_gene: TRBJ1-2
CDR3nt: TGTGCCAGTAGTTTCCAGGAGACCTACACCTTC
CDR3aa: CASSFQETYTF

v_gene: TRBV5-5
abundance: NA
d_gene: TRBD1
j_gene: TRBJ2-7
CDR3nt: TGTGCCAGCAGCTTTAGCGACAGGGCGTTCGAGCAGTACTTC
CDR3aa: CASSFSDRAFEQYF

v_gene: TRBV19
abundance: NA
d_gene: TRBD1
j_gene: TRBJ1-5
CDR3nt: TGTGCCGGCCCCGGACAGGGTAGTCAGCCCCAGCATTTT
CDR3aa: CAGPGQGSQPQHF

v_gene: TRBV19
abundance: NA
d_gene: NA
j_gene: TRBJ1-3
CDR3nt: TGTGCCAGTAGTATTCAGTTAGACTTGGACACCATATATTTT
CDR3aa: CASSIQLDLDTIYF

v_gene: TRBV9
abundance: NA
d_gene: NA
j_gene: TRBJ2-3
CDR3nt: TGTGCCAGCAGCCTGACAGGGGCGGGGGCAGTTACGCAGTATTTT
CDR3aa: CASSLTGAGAVTQYF

v_gene: TRBV6-1
abundance: NA
d_gene: NA
j_gene: TRBJ2-1
CDR3nt: TGTGCCAGCAGTGAAGGTTTGAACTCAAGGTTGGAGGAGTTCTTC
CDR3aa: CASSEGLNSRLEEFF

v_gene: TRBV13
abundance: NA
d_gene: NA
j_gene: TRBJ2-4
CDR3nt: TGTGCCAGCAGCGACAGGTTAGCCAAAAACATTCAGTACTTC
CDR3aa: CASSDRLAKNIQYF

v_gene: TRBV6-5
abundance: NA
d_gene: NA
j_gene: TRBJ1-1
CDR3nt: TGTGCCAGCAAGCTCCAGAGGATGAACACTGAAGCTTTCTTT
CDR3aa: CASKLQRMNTEAFF

v_gene: TRBV6-5
abundance: few
d_gene: NA
j_gene: TRBJ1-6
CDR3nt: TGTGCCAGCAACTCAATGTCCCATTCACCCCTCCACTTT
CDR3aa: CASNSMSHSPLHF

v_gene: TRBV7-9
abundance: NA
d_gene: TRBD1
j_gene: TRBJ1-1
CDR3nt: TGTGCCAGCAGCGACCGACAGGGAAAGAACACTGAAGCTTTCTTT
CDR3aa: CASSDRQGKNTEAFF

v_gene: TRBV5-1
abundance: NA
d_gene: NA
j_gene: TRBJ1-4
CDR3nt: TGCGCCAGCAGCCCGGGGGGGGAAGTGCGAGAAAAACTGTTTTTT
CDR3aa: CASSPGGEVREKLFF

v_gene: TRBV13
abundance: once
d_gene: TRBD1
j_gene: TRBJ1-2
CDR3nt: TGTGCCAGCAATATACAGGGGGTCTATGGCTACACCTTC
CDR3aa: CASNIQGVYGYTF

v_gene: TRBV4-1
abundance: few
d_gene: TRBD2
j_gene: TRBJ2-4
CDR3nt: TGCGCCAGCAGCCAAGGGGGACTAGCTTTGGACATTCAGTACTTC
CDR3aa: CASSQGGLALDIQYF

v_gene: TRBV30
abundance: medium-sized
d_gene: NA
j_gene: TRBJ2-3
CDR3nt: TGTGCCTGGAACAGGGTCACAGATACGCAGTATTTT
CDR3aa: CAWNRVTDTQYF

v_gene: TRBV20-1
abundance: NA
d_gene: NA
j_gene: TRBJ2-5
CDR3nt: TGCAGTGCCTTACGAGAGACCCAGTACTTC
CDR3aa: CSALRETQYF

v_gene: TRBV23-1
abundance: NA
d_gene: NA
j_gene: TRBJ1-4
CDR3nt: TGCGCCAGCAGTCTGGGTACGGATGATGCAACTAATGAAAAACTGTTTTTT
CDR3aa: CASSLGTDDATNEKLFF

v_gene: TRBV7-9
abundance: NA
d_gene: NA
j_gene: TRBJ1-2
CDR3nt: TGTGCCAGCAGTTGGCTCAGGGGAAGCTATGGCTACACCTTC
CDR3aa: CASSWLRGSYGYTF

v_gene: TRBV5-4
abundance: once
d_gene: TRBD1
j_gene: TRBJ1-6
CDR3nt: TGTGCCAGCAGGGGACAGGGAGGAAGTTCACCCCTCCACTTT
CDR3aa: CASRGQGGSSPLHF

v_gene: TRBV5-1
abundance: NA
d_gene: NA
j_gene: TRBJ2-5
CDR3nt: TGCGCCAGCAGCTTGCAACAAGAGACCCAGTACTTC
CDR3aa: CASSLQQETQYF

v_gene: TRBV2
abundance: NA
d_gene: NA
j_gene: TRBJ2-3
CDR3nt: TGTGCCAGCATATCTCGATCTAGCACAGATACGCAGTATTTT
CDR3aa: CASISRSSTDTQYF

v_gene: TRBV5-6
abundance: few
d_gene: NA
j_gene: TRBJ1-1
CDR3nt: TGTGCCAGCAGCTTTGGTAGGGGTCGGGACGCTGAAGCTTTCTTT
CDR3aa: CASSFGRGRDAEAFF

v_gene: TRBV9
abundance: NA
d_gene: TRBD1
j_gene: TRBJ2-1
CDR3nt: TGTGCCAGCAGCGTAGATACGGGACAGAAGTACAATGAGCAGTTCTTC
CDR3aa: CASSVDTGQKYNEQFF

v_gene: TRBV28
abundance: NA
d_gene: NA
j_gene: TRBJ1-5
CDR3nt: TGTGCCAGCAGGACCTGGGAACGAGGGGGCAATCAGCCCCAGCATTTT
CDR3aa: CASRTWERGGNQPQHF

v_gene: TRBV28
abundance: NA
d_gene: NA
j_gene: TRBJ1-5
CDR3nt: TGTGCCAGCAGTTCTATAGACCGTAGCAATCAGCCCCAGCATTTT
CDR3aa: CASSSIDRSNQPQHF

v_gene: TRBV5-6
abundance: NA
d_gene: NA
j_gene: TRBJ2-3
CDR3nt: TGTGCCAGCAGCTTGGGGCTAAGGAATACGCAGTATTTT
CDR3aa: CASSLGLRNTQYF

v_gene: TRBV10-3
abundance: NA
d_gene: TRBD2
j_gene: TRBJ2-1
CDR3nt: TGTGCCATCAGTGAACTAGCGGGATACAATGAGCAGTTCTTC
CDR3aa: CAISELAGYNEQFF

v_gene: TRBV7-9
abundance: NA
d_gene: NA
j_gene: TRBJ2-5
CDR3nt: TGTGCCAGCAGCGCAAGGTCCTCGGGCAGGGTAGAGACCCAGTACTTC
CDR3aa: CASSARSSGRVETQYF

v_gene: TRBV18
abundance: NA
d_gene: NA
j_gene: TRBJ2-7
CDR3nt: TGTGCCAGCTCACCACAAAAGGGATCTCTGGAGCAGTACTTC
CDR3aa: CASSPQKGSLEQYF

v_gene: TRBV7-9
abundance: NA
d_gene: TRBD1
j_gene: TRBJ1-5
CDR3nt: TGTGCCAGTTCAGGGGGTTATAGCAATCAGCCCCAGCATTTT
CDR3aa: CASSGGYSNQPQHF

v_gene: TRBV19
abundance: NA
d_gene: NA
j_gene: TRBJ1-6
CDR3nt: TGTGCCAGTAGTCGGGCCGAGATTTTGAATTCACCCCTCCACTTT
CDR3aa: CASSRAEILNSPLHF

v_gene: TRBV10-2
abundance: NA
d_gene: TRBD1
j_gene: TRBJ1-2
CDR3nt: TGCGCCAGCAGTCGGGACAGTGATTTGGGAGGCTACACCTTC
CDR3aa: CASSRDSDLGGYTF

v_gene: TRBV6-1
abundance: NA
d_gene: NA
j_gene: TRBJ1-3
CDR3nt: TGTGCCAGCAGTGAAATTTTGTCGGCGACGTCTGGAAACACCATATATTTT
CDR3aa: CASSEILSATSGNTIYF

v_gene: TRBV5-6
abundance: few
d_gene: TRBD1
j_gene: TRBJ2-6
CDR3nt: TGTGCCAGCAGCGTTCCCGACAGGGTGTCTGGGGCCAACGTCCTGACTTTC
CDR3aa: CASSVPDRVSGANVLTF

v_gene: TRBV7-8
abundance: NA
d_gene: NA
j_gene: TRBJ1-1
CDR3nt: TGTGCCAGCAGCTCAGGAGAGGGAGACACTGAAGCTTTCTTT
CDR3aa: CASSSGEGDTEAFF

v_gene: TRBV28
abundance: NA
d_gene: NA
j_gene: TRBJ1-4
CDR3nt: TGTGCCAGCAGTGTGCCGGGGGGTAATGAAAAACTGTTTTTT
CDR3aa: CASSVPGGNEKLFF

v_gene: TRBV6-1
abundance: NA
d_gene: NA
j_gene: TRBJ2-5
CDR3nt: TGTGCCAGCAGTAGTTGGGAGACCCAGTACTTC
CDR3aa: CASSSWETQYF

v_gene: TRBV10-1
abundance: few
d_gene: NA
j_gene: TRBJ2-7
CDR3nt: TGCGCCAGCAGCTCACGAGCGGACGAGCAGTACTTC
CDR3aa: CASSSRADEQYF

v_gene: TRBV9
abundance: NA
d_gene: TRBD2
j_gene: TRBJ2-2
CDR3nt: TGTGCCAGCAGCGTAGTACCCGGACTAGCGGGAGGACACACCGGGGAGCTGTTTTTT
CDR3aa: CASSVVPGLAGGHTGELFF

v_gene: TRBV12-2
abundance: NA
d_gene: NA
j_gene: TRBJ1-5
CDR3nt: TGTGCAAGTCGCTTAGCGGACAGCAATCAGCCCCAGCATTTT
CDR3aa: CASRLADSNQPQHF

v_gene: TRBV5-6
abundance: NA
d_gene: TRBD2
j_gene: TRBJ2-5
CDR3nt: TGTGCCAGCAGCTGGTGGGGGGCTAGCGGGGCGGGCGAAGAGACCCAGTACTTC
CDR3aa: CASSWWGASGAGEETQYF

v_gene: TRBV19
abundance: NA
d_gene: NA
j_gene: TRBJ1-6
CDR3nt: TGTGCCAGTAGTATAGTGAACAGAAATTCACCCCTCCACTTT
CDR3aa: CASSIVNRNSPLHF

v_gene: TRBV6-5
abundance: NA
d_gene: TRBD2
j_gene: TRBJ2-1
CDR3nt: TGTGCCAGCCTCCCCCACCGGGGGGTAGATAATGAGCAGTTCTTC
CDR3aa: CASLPHRGVDNEQFF